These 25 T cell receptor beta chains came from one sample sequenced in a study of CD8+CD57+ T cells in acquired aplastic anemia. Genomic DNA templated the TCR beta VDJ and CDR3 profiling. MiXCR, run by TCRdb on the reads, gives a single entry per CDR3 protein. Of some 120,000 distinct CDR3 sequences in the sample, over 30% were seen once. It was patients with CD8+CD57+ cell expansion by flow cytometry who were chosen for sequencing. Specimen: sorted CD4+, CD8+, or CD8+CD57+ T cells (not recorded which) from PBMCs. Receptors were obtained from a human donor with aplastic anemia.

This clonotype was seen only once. The CDR3 reads CATGLAGGQADTQYF. CDR3 bases: TGTGCCACGGGACTAGCGGGGGGTCAGGCAGATACGCAGTATTTT. This chain joins TRBV10-3 and TRBJ2-3, with 15 bases fitting TRBD2. Germline V gene data show CDR1 as ENHRY and CDR2 as SYGVKD. The CDR3 covers 15 residues. V lost 10 bases and J lost 4; bases outside the gene matches: 6.

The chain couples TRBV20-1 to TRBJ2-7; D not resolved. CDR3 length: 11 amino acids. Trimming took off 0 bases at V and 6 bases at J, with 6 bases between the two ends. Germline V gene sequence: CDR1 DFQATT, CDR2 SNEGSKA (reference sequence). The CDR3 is CSAREYSEQYF. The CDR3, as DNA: TGCAGTGCTAGAGAGTATTCCGAGCAGTACTTC.

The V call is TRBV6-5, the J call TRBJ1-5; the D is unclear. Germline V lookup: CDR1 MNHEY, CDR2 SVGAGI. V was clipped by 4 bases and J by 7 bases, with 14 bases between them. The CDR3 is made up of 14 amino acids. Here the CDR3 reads CASSWSSIGQPQHF. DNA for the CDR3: TGTGCCAGCAGTTGGTCCAGCATAGGGCAGCCCCAGCATTTT.

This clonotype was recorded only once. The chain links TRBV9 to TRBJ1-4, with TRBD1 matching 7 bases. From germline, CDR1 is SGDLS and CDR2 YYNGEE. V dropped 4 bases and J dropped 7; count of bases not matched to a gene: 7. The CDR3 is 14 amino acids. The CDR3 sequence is CASSKTGPGEKLFF. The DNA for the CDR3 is TGTGCCAGCAGCAAGACAGGGCCTGGTGAAAAACTGTTTTTT. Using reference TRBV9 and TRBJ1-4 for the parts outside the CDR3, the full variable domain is DSGVTQTPKHLITATGQRVTLRCSPRSGDLSVYWYQQSLDQGLQFLIQYYNGEERAKGNILERFSAQQFPDLHSELNLSSLELGDSALYFCASSKTGPGEKLFFGSGTQLSVL.

CDR3 protein: CASSPAMGREGGYTF. CDR3 in DNA: TGTGCCAGCAGCCCGGCAATGGGCAGGGAGGGTGGCTACACCTTC. The V and J genes are TRBV7-2 and TRBJ1-2; TRBD1 might be the D (5 bases). The germline V gene has CDR1 SGHTA and CDR2 FQGNSA. This CDR3 is built from 15 residues. V shed 5 bases and J shed 7 bases, with 20 bases lying between them. Full variable domain (missing parts from reference TRBV7-2 and TRBJ1-2): GAGVSQSPSNKVTEKGKDVELRCDPISGHTALYWYRQSLGQGLEFLIYFQGNSAPDKSGLPSDRFSAERTGGSVSTLTIQRTQQEDSAVYLCASSPAMGREGGYTFGSGTRLTVV.

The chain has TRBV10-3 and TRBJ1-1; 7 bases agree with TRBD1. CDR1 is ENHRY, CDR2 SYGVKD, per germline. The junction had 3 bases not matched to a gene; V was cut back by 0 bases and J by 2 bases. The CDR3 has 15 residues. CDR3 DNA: TGTGCCATCAGTGAGTCTGCAGGGGGAAACACTGAAGCTTTCTTT. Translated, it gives CAISESAGGNTEAFF.

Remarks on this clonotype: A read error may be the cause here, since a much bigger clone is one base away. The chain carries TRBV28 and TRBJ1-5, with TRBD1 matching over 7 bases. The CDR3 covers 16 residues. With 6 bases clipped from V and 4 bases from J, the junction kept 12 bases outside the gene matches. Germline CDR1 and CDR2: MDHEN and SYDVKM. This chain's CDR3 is CASSYPTGSLNQPQHF. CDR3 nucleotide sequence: TGTGCCAGCAGCTATCCGACAGGGTCCCTTAATCAGCCCCAGCATTTT.

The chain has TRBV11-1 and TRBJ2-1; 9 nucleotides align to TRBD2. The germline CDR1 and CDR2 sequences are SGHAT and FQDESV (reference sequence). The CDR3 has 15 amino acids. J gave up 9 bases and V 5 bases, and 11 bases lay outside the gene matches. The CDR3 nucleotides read TGTGCCAGCAGCCCCGTGGGTAGCGGGAGCAGTGAGCAGTTCTTC. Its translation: CASSPVGSGSSEQFF.

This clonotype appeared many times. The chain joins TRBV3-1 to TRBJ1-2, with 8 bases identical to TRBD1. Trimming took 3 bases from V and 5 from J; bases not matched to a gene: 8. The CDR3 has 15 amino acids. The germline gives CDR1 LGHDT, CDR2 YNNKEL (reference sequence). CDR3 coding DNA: TGTGCCAGCAGCCATGGGACAGGCGGGGGTTATGGCTACACCTTC. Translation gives CASSHGTGGGYGYTF.

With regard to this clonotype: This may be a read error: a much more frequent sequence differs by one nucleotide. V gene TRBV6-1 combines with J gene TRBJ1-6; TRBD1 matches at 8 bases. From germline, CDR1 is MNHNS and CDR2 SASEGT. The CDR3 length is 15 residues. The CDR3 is CASSGQGSYNSPPHF. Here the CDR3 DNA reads TGTGCCAGCTCCGGACAGGGCTCCTATAATTCACCCCCCCACTTT.

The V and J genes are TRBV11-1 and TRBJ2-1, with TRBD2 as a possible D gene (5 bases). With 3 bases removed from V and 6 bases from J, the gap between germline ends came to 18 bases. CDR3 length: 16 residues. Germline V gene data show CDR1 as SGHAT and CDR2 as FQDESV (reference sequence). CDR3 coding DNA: TGTGCCAGCAGCTTCCTCCTGAGGGCAGGTCGCAATGAGCAGTTCTTC. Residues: CASSFLLRAGRNEQFF.

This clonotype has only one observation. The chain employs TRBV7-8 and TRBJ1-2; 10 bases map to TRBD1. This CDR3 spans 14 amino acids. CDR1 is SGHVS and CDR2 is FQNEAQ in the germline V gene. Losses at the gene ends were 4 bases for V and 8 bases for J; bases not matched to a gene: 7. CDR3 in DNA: TGTGCCAGCAGCTCACAGACAGGGGGCTACGGCTACACCTTC. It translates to CASSSQTGGYGYTF.

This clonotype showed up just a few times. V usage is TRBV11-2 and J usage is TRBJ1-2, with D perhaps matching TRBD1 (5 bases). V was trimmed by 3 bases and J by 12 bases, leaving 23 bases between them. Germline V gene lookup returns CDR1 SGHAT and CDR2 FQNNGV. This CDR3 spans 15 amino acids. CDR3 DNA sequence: TGTGCCAGCAGCTTTAACCTCCCGGATACTAAGGGGAACACCTTC. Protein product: CASSFNLPDTKGNTF.

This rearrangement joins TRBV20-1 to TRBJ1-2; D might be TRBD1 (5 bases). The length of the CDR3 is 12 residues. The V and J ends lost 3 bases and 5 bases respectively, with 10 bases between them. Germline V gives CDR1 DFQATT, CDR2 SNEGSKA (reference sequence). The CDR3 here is CSASGTVYGYTF. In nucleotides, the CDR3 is TGCAGTGCTAGCGGGACGGTATATGGCTACACCTTC.

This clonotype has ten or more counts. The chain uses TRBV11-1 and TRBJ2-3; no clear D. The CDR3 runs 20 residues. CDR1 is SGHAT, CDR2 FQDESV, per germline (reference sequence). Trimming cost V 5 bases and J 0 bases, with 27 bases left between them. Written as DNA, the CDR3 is TGTGCCAGCAGCCCGCCAGGTTTCTCGAAAAGGCGCGCTAGCACAGATACGCAGTATTTT. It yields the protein CASSPPGFSKRRASTDTQYF.

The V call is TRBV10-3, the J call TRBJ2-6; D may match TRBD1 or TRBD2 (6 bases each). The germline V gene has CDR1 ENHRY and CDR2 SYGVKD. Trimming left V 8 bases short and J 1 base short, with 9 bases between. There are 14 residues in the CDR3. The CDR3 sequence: CAIGGGSGANVLTF. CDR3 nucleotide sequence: TGTGCCATCGGAGGGGGATCTGGGGCCAACGTCCTGACTTTC.

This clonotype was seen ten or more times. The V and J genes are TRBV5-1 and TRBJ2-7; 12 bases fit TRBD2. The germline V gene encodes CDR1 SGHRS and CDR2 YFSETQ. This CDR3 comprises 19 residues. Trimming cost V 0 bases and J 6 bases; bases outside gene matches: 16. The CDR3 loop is CASSLVSGASGGVVCEQYV. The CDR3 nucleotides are TGCGCCAGCAGCTTGGTGAGCGGGGCTAGCGGGGGGGTTGTCTGCGAGCAGTACGTC.

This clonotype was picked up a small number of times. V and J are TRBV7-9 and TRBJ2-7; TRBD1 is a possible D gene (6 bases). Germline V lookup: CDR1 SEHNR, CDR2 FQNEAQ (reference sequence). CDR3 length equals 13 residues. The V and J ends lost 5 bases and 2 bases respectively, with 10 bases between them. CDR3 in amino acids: CASSPRGPYEQYF. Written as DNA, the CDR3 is TGTGCCAGCAGCCCCAGGGGCCCCTACGAGCAGTACTTC.

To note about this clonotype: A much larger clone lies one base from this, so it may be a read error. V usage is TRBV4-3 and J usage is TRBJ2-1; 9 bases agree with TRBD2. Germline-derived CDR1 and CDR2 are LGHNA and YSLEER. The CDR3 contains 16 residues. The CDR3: CASNQQISGGRHEQFF. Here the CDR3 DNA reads TGCGCCAGCAACCAACAAATTAGCGGGGGCAGGCATGAGCAGTTCTTC.

DNA for the CDR3: TGCAGCGTTGAAGACAGCCGGTCAGCTGACTATGGCTACACCTTC. Protein: CSVEDSRSADYGYTF. The chain is built from TRBV29-1 and TRBJ1-2; D gene unclear. CDR1 is SQVTM and CDR2 is ANQGSEA in the germline V gene. Trimming took off 0 bases at V and 3 bases at J, with 14 bases between the two ends. The length of the CDR3 is 15 residues.

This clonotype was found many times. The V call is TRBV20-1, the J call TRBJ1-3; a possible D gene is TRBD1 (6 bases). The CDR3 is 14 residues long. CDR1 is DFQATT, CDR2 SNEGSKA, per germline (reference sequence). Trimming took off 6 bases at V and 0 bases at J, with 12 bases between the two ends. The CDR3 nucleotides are TGCAGTGCCCTCGGACAGCTCTCTGGAAACACCATATATTTT. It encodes CSALGQLSGNTIYF.

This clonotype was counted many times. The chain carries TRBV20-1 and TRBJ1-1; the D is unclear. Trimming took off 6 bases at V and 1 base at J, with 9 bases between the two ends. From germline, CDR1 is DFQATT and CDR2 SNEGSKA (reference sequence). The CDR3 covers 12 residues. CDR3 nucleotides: TGCAGTGCCCCCGGGAGGAACACTGAAGCTTTCTTT. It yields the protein CSAPGRNTEAFF.

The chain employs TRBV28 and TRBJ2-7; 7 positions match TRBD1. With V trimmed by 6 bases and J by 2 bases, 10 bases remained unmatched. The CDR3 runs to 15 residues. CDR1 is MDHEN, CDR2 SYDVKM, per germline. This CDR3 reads CASSPTGVPPYEQYF. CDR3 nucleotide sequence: TGTGCCAGCAGCCCAACAGGGGTTCCTCCCTACGAGCAGTACTTC.

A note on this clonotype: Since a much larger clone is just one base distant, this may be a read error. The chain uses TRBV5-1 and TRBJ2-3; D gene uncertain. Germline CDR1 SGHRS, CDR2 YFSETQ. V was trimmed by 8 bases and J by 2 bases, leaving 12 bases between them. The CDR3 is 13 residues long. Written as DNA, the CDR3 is TGCGCCAGTCTGGGTCCTAACACAGATACGCAGTATTTT. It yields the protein CASLGPNTDTQYF.

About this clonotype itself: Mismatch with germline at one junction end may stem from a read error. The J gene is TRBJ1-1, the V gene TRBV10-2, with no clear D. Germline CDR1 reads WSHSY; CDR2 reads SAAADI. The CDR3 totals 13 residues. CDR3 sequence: CASRAAVNTGAFF. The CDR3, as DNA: TGCGCCAGCAGGGCGGCAGTGAACACTGGAGCTTTCTTT.